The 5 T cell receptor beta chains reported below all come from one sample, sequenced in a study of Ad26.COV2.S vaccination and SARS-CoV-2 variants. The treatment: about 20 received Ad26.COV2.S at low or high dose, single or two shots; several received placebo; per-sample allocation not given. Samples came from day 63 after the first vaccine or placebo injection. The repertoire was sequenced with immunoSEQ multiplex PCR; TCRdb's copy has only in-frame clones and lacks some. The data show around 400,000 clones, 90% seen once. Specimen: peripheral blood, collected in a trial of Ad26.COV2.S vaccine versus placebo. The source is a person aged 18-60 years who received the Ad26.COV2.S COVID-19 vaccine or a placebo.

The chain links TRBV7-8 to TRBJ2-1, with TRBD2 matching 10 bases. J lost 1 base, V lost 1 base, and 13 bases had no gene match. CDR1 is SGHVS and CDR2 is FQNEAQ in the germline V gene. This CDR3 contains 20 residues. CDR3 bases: TGTGCCAGCAGCTTAGTAAGCGGACTAGCGGATTCAAGATCCTACAATGAGCAGTTCTTC. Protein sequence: CASSLVSGLADSRSYNEQFF.

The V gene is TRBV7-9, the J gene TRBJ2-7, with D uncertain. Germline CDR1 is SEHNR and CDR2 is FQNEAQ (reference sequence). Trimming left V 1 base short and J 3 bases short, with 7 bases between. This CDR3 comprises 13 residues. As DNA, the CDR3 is TGTGCCAGCAGCTTAGGCGATCACTACGAGCAGTACTTC. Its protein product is CASSLGDHYEQYF.

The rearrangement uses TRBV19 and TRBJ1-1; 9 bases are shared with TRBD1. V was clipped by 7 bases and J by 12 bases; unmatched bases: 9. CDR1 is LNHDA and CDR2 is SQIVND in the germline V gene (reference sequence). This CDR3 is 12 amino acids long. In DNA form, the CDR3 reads TGTGCCAGTAACCTAGGGACAGGGATAACTTTCTTT. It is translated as CASNLGTGITFF.

DNA of the CDR3: TGTGCCAGCAGCACCGTAGATTCCTATGGCTACACCTTC. Its translation: CASSTVDSYGYTF. The V gene is TRBV5-6, the J gene TRBJ1-2; unclear D gene. Trimming cost V 4 bases and J 4 bases, with 11 bases left between them. Germline CDR1 reads SGHDT; CDR2 reads YYEEEE. The CDR3 runs to 13 residues. Filled out from reference TRBV5-6 and TRBJ1-2, the complete variable domain reads DAGVTQSPTHLIKTRGQQVTLRCSPKSGHDTVSWYQQALGQGPQFIFQYYEEEERQRGNFPDRFSGHQFPNYSSELNVNALLLGDSALYLCASSTVDSYGYTFGSGTRLTVV.

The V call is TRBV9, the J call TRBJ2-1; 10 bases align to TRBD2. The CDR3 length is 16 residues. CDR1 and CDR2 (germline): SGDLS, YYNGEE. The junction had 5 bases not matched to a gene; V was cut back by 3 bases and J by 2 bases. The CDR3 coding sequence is TGTGCCAGCAGCGATAAGCTAGCGGGAGCCTACAATGAGCAGTTCTTC. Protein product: CASSDKLAGAYNEQFF.